This T cell receptor beta chain emerged from a study of HIV-infected children after antiretroviral therapy interruption. Background on the study: Interruption-arm samples span weeks 0, 12, interruption end (24 or 48), and about 3 years post-study.

Described treatment: PENTA 11 planned treatment interruption arm or continuous ART arm. Samples needed at least 5 million viable cryopreserved PBMCs. RNA-based 3' RACE libraries used unique molecular identifiers. TCRdb reanalysed the 3' RACE reads using MiXCR and keeps one entry per CDR3 protein. The sample lists 40,000 to 55,000 distinct CDR3 sequences, 4.3% seen once, with 0.6% to 0.85% in the top ten. This CDR3 has 15 residues. V lost 0 bases and J lost 3, with 14 bases in between. CDR1 SQVTM and CDR2 ANQGSEA come from the germline V gene. Sequenced material: CD45RA+ CD4+ T cells from PBMCs, pooled from several time points, taken from a donor given antiretroviral therapy, either interrupted or continuous. The subset is: naive CD4+ CD45RA+ CD45RO- T cells. The sequence was collected from a pool of human donors with HIV. This rearrangement joins TRBV29-1 to TRBJ1-2; D may be TRBD1 (6 bases). CDR3 DNA: TGCAGCGTTGAAGACCAAACAGGGTTAGACTATGGCTACACCTTC. Its translation is CSVEDQTGLDYGYTF. Full variable domain (remainder filled in from reference TRBV29-1 and TRBJ1-2): SAVISQKPSRDICQRGTSLTIQCQVDSQVTMMFWYRQQPGQSLTLIATANQGSEATYESGFVIDKFPISRPNLTFSTLTVSNMSPEDSSIYLCSVEDQTGLDYGYTFGSGTRLTVV.